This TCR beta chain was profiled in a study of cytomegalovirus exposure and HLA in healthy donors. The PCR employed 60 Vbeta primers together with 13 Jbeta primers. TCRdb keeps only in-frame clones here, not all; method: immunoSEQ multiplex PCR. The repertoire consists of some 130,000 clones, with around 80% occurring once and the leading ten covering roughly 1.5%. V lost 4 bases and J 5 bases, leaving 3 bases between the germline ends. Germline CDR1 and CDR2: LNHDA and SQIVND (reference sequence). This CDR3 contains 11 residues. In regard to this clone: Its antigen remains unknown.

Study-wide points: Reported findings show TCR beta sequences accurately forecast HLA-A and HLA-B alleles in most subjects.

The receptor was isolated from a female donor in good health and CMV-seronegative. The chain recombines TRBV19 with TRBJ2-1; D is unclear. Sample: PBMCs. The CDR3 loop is CASSTNNEQFF. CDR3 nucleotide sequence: TGTGCCAGTAGTACCAACAATGAGCAGTTCTTC. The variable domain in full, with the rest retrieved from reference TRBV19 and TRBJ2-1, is DGGITQSPKYLFRKEGQNVTLSCEQNLNHDAMYWYRQDPGQGLRLIYYSQIVNDFQKGDIAEGYSVSREKKESFPLTVTSAQKNPTAFYLCASSTNNEQFFGPGTRLTVL.